These 20 T cell receptor beta chains share one sample of origin, sequenced in a study of cytomegalovirus exposure and HLA in healthy donors. PCR was performed using 60 Vbeta and 13 Jbeta primers. Here immunoSEQ multiplex PCR was the method, and the copy in TCRdb shows in-frame clones only, minus some. The data hold more than 100,000 clones, with roughly 80% observed a single time. Sequencing was carried out using PBMCs. The origin of the receptors is a middle-aged woman in good health and CMV-seronegative.

The rearrangement uses TRBV21-1 and TRBJ1-1; TRBD1 is the table's D call, not checked against the DNA. TRBV21-1 is deemed a pseudogene. This CDR3 comprises 14 residues. The DNA of the CDR3 is TGTGCCAGCAACCGGCGACAGGGGGGGAGTGAAGCTTTCTTT. It yields the protein CASNRRQGGSEAFF.

This chain connects TRBV6-1 to TRBJ2-1; D may be TRBD1 (6 bases). CDR3 length equals 15 residues. V was pared by 5 bases and J by 4 bases, with 15 bases between. Per germline, CDR1 MNHNS and CDR2 SASEGT. The CDR3 DNA sequence: TGTGCCAGCAGTACGGAGGACAGAGAGTACAATGAGCAGTTCTTC. This translates into CASSTEDREYNEQFF.

There are a few counts of this clone. This sequence joins TRBV7-8 and TRBJ2-1, with D unresolved. This CDR3 region has 17 residues. Between the trimmed V and J ends, which lost 2 bases and 5 bases, there was a span of 19 bases. The germline V gene encodes CDR1 SGHVS and CDR2 FQNEAQ. The CDR3 loop reads CASSLPLRFSTHNEQFF. CDR3 nucleotides: TGTGCCAGCAGCTTACCGCTGAGGTTCTCCACACACAATGAGCAGTTCTTC.

V gene TRBV7-2 combines with J gene TRBJ2-1, with 8 nucleotides matching TRBD2. This CDR3 comprises 16 residues. Germline assignment: CDR1 SGHTA and CDR2 FQGNSA. J was trimmed by 7 bases and V by 1 base; bases with no gene match: 9. The CDR3 DNA reads TGTGCCAGCAGCTTAGTTGCGGGGGGCCGTGCAAATGAGCAGTTCTTC. Translated: CASSLVAGGRANEQFF. Filled out from reference TRBV7-2 and TRBJ2-1, the complete variable domain reads GAGVSQSPSNKVTEKGKDVELRCDPISGHTALYWYRQSLGQGLEFLIYFQGNSAPDKSGLPSDRFSAERTGGSVSTLTIQRTQQEDSAVYLCASSLVAGGRANEQFFGPGTRLTVL.

The chain combines TRBV14 with TRBJ2-3; TRBD1 matches 10 bases. V lost 3 bases and J lost 5; bases outside the gene matches: 5. CDR1 SGHDN and CDR2 FVKESK come from the germline V gene. The CDR3 length is 15 residues. CDR3 nucleotides: TGTGCCAGCAGCCAGCCCGGGACAGGGGAAGATACGCAGTATTTT. Its translation: CASSQPGTGEDTQYF.

V is TRBV9 and J is TRBJ2-5; possible D gene TRBD1, 5 bases. The DNA end favors TRBJ2-7, so the J call may be wrong. The CDR3 spans 13 residues. Germline-derived CDR1 and CDR2 are SGDLS and YYNGEE. CDR3 amino acids: CASSPGHGPEQYF. The DNA of the CDR3 is TGTGCCAGCAGCCCAGGACATGGCCCCGAGCAGTACTTC.

J is TRBJ2-3 and V is TRBV7-3; 8 bases agree with TRBD1. Trimming cost V 5 bases and J 3 bases; bases outside gene matches: 7. The CDR3 is 15 residues long. Germline values: CDR1 SGHTA, CDR2 FQGTGA. The CDR3 reads CASSPWGQATDTQYF. In DNA form, the CDR3 reads TGTGCCAGCAGCCCCTGGGGACAGGCGACAGATACGCAGTATTTT. Looking up the rest from reference TRBV7-3 and TRBJ2-3 gives the full variable domain: GAGVSQTPSNKVTEKGKYVELRCDPISGHTALYWYRQSLGQGPEFLIYFQGTGAADDSGLPNDRFFAVRPEGSVSTLKIQRTERGDSAVYLCASSPWGQATDTQYFGPGTRLTVL.

This clone was found a few times. The V gene is TRBV10-2, the J gene TRBJ2-1, with 16 bases that match TRBD2. The J segment lost 7 bases and the V segment lost 6 bases, leaving 6 bases of the junction unmatched. CDR3 length: 16 residues. Germline V gene sequence: CDR1 WSHSY, CDR2 SAAADI. This CDR3 reads CASSAGLAGGFNEQFF. Here the CDR3 DNA reads TGCGCCAGCAGCGCGGGACTAGCGGGGGGGTTTAATGAGCAGTTCTTC.

The rearrangement links TRBV11-2 to TRBJ1-1, with a possible D match to TRBD1 (5 bases). CDR1 and CDR2 from the germline V gene are SGHAT and FQNNGV. This CDR3 has 15 amino acids. With 2 bases removed from V and 8 bases from J, the gap between germline ends came to 18 bases. The CDR3 nucleotides read TGTGCCAGCAGCTTATTTCTTGGGGCGGGACTCGAAGCTTTCTTT. Its translation: CASSLFLGAGLEAFF.

The chain joins TRBV19 to TRBJ2-7, with D perhaps matching TRBD1 (6 bases). Germline values: CDR1 LNHDA, CDR2 SQIVND (reference sequence). The CDR3 spans 16 residues. V lost 6 bases and J 0 bases, leaving 18 bases between the germline ends. CDR3 region: CASSVSRAGDSYEQYF. The CDR3 DNA is TGTGCCAGTAGCGTCAGTCGGGCAGGGGACTCCTACGAGCAGTACTTC.

The genes are TRBV10-3 and TRBJ2-5; a weak D match, TRBD1 (7 bases). Per germline, CDR1 ENHRY and CDR2 SYGVKD. The V end was cut by 0 bases, the J end by 7 bases, with 15 bases between. This CDR3 comprises 15 residues. CDR3 sequence (DNA): TGTGCCATCAGTGAGTCCCCAGGGGGGTTAGGGACCCAGTACTTC. Translation gives CAISESPGGLGTQYF.

V is TRBV7-9 and J is TRBJ1-4; TRBD1 matches at 8 bases. The trim removed 6 bases at V and 7 bases at J, leaving 7 bases unmatched. CDR1 and CDR2 from the germline V gene are SEHNR and FQNEAQ (reference sequence). The CDR3 covers 14 residues. CDR3 in DNA: TGTGCCAGCAGAACAGGGGGGAGTGGTGAAAAACTGTTTTTT. It yields the protein CASRTGGSGEKLFF.

The chain joins TRBV6-1 to TRBJ1-1; the match to TRBD1 covers 9 bases. Germline-derived CDR1 and CDR2 are MNHNS and SASEGT. This CDR3 has 15 residues. The junction had 2 bases not matched to a gene; V was cut back by 3 bases and J by 0 bases. The CDR3 coding sequence is TGTGCCAGCAGTGAGCGGACAGGGGTGAACACTGAAGCTTTCTTT. Protein: CASSERTGVNTEAFF.

This sequence joins TRBV5-5 and TRBJ2-1, with 10 bases that match TRBD1. Germline assignment: CDR1 SGHKS and CDR2 YYEKEE (reference sequence). This CDR3 spans 17 amino acids. V shed 3 bases, J shed 8 bases, and the junction held 14 bases outside the gene matches. This CDR3 is CASSYTGTGARGDEQFF. In DNA form, the CDR3 reads TGTGCCAGCAGCTATACCGGGACAGGGGCTAGGGGCGATGAGCAGTTCTTC.

The chain combines TRBV11-1 with TRBJ2-2; 8 nucleotides agree with TRBD2. This CDR3 is 18 amino acids long. The junction had 9 bases not matched to a gene; V was cut back by 1 base and J by 2 bases. Germline V gene data show CDR1 as SGHAT and CDR2 as FQDESV (reference sequence). In DNA form, the CDR3 reads TGTGCCAGCAGCTTAGGGCGCGGGAGGCCACCAAACACCGGGGAGCTGTTTTTT. Translation: CASSLGRGRPPNTGELFF.

The chain uses TRBV10-3 and TRBJ1-2; D uncertain. Trimming cost V 6 bases and J 6 bases, with 11 bases left between them. This CDR3 spans 12 amino acids. From germline, CDR1 is ENHRY and CDR2 SYGVKD. The chain's CDR3 is CAISSTDNGYTF. CDR3 DNA sequence: TGTGCCATCAGCTCAACAGACAATGGCTACACCTTC.

The J gene is TRBJ2-1, the V gene TRBV28; no reliable D call. This CDR3 contains 13 residues. Germline V gene sequence: CDR1 MDHEN, CDR2 SYDVKM. V lost 5 bases and J 0 bases, leaving 5 bases between the germline ends. CDR3 DNA: TGTGCCAGCAGTCCCGGCTCCTACAATGAGCAGTTCTTC. Its protein is CASSPGSYNEQFF.

The J gene is TRBJ2-2, the V gene TRBV9, with a possible D match to TRBD2 (5 bases). The V and J ends lost 0 bases and 0 bases respectively, with 9 bases between them. Germline-derived CDR1 and CDR2 are SGDLS and YYNGEE. The CDR3 loop spans 16 amino acids. CDR3 sequence reads: CASSVGLGANTGELFF. CDR3 sequence (DNA): TGTGCCAGCAGCGTAGGGCTGGGAGCGAACACCGGGGAGCTGTTTTTT.

This chain links TRBV6-6 with TRBJ2-2; D might be TRBD2 (6 bases). Germline V gene sequence: CDR1 MNHNY, CDR2 SVGAGI (reference sequence). The CDR3 has 16 residues. The V gene lost 7 bases and the J gene lost 2 bases, with 17 bases spanning the gap. The CDR3 region has the DNA TGTGCCAGCACCGCCTCTAGCGACTTAAACACCGGGGAGCTGTTTTTT. Translated: CASTASSDLNTGELFF.

This rearrangement joins TRBV10-3 to TRBJ2-7; 8 nucleotides line up with TRBD1. From germline, CDR1 is ENHRY and CDR2 SYGVKD. This CDR3 is 13 amino acids long. Trimming took 6 bases from V and 12 from J; bases not matched to a gene: 13. The DNA for the CDR3 is TGTGCCATCAGCCGGGGACAGGAGACCCCCGGGTACTTC. Amino acid sequence: CAISRGQETPGYF.